One and the same sample provided the 18 T cell receptor beta chains below, sequenced in a study of cytomegalovirus exposure and HLA in healthy donors. The PCR had 60 Vbeta and 13 Jbeta primers. TCRdb keeps only in-frame clones here, not all; method: immunoSEQ multiplex PCR. This table has under 130,000 clones, 60% to 80% appearing once. The sequencing sample was made of PBMCs. The receptors were gathered from a man aged 45-65 years in good health and CMV-seropositive.

The chain employs TRBV5-4 and TRBJ2-1, with 12 bases that match TRBD2. Germline lookup yields CDR1 SGHNT and CDR2 YYREEE (reference sequence). V shed 4 bases, J shed 7 bases, and the junction held 6 bases outside the gene matches. This CDR3 is built from 15 residues. The DNA for the CDR3 is TGTGCCAGCAGCCGGACTAGCGGGGCCCGAAATGAGCAGTTCTTC. Protein sequence: CASSRTSGARNEQFF. The full variable domain, rest sourced from reference TRBV5-4 and TRBJ2-1, is ETGVTQSPTHLIKTRGQQVTLRCSSQSGHNTVSWYQQALGQGPQFIFQYYREEENGRGNFPPRFSGLQFPNYSSELNVNALELDDSALYLCASSRTSGARNEQFFGPGTRLTVL.

This sequence joins TRBV2 and TRBJ2-1; 8 bases are a match to TRBD2. V lost 4 bases and J lost 0; bases outside the gene matches: 5. This CDR3 contains 16 residues. Germline loops: CDR1 SNHLY, CDR2 FYNNEI. CDR3 region: CASSGGSGGSYNEQFF. CDR3 DNA sequence: TGTGCCAGCAGTGGGGGGAGCGGGGGCTCCTACAATGAGCAGTTCTTC.

The chain has TRBV10-3 and TRBJ2-2, with 13 bases fitting TRBD2. The germline V gene encodes CDR1 ENHRY and CDR2 SYGVKD. Trimming removed 8 bases from V and 7 bases from J; junction bases left unmatched: 4. The CDR3 runs 14 residues. CDR3 DNA sequence: TGTGCCATCGGACTAGCGGGAGTTAACGGGGAGCTGTTTTTT. This translates into CAIGLAGVNGELFF.

CDR3 sequence (DNA): TGCGCCAGCAGCTTGGGATCCTTAGCGAGCACAGATACGCAGTATTTT. Its translation is CASSLGSLASTDTQYF. The rearrangement uses TRBV5-1 and TRBJ2-3; D might be TRBD2 (5 bases). CDR3 size: 16 residues. V shed 0 bases and J shed 0 bases, with 11 bases lying between them. Germline values: CDR1 SGHRS, CDR2 YFSETQ.

This sequence joins TRBV6-1 and TRBJ1-5; 8 bases line up with TRBD1. This CDR3 has 14 residues. Germline V gives CDR1 MNHNS, CDR2 SASEGT. J was trimmed by 7 bases and V by 5 bases; bases with no gene match: 7. The CDR3 DNA sequence: TGTGCCAGCAGTAATACAGGGGGTGGACAGCCCCAGCATTTT. It is translated as CASSNTGGGQPQHF.

This chain links TRBV6-6 with TRBJ1-3; no clear D. The germline V gene has CDR1 MNHNY and CDR2 SVGAGI (reference sequence). The CDR3 length is 12 residues. The V end was cut by 6 bases, the J end by 1 base, with 4 bases between. In DNA form, the CDR3 reads TGTGCCAGCAGCGGGTCTGGAAACACCATATATTTT. Protein sequence: CASSGSGNTIYF.

V and J are TRBV5-5 and TRBJ2-4, with 12 nucleotides matching TRBD1. Germline V lookup: CDR1 SGHKS, CDR2 YYEKEE (reference sequence). This CDR3 region has 15 residues. Losses at the gene ends were 3 bases for V and 9 bases for J; bases not matched to a gene: 7. This chain's CDR3 is CASSYSGQGASIQYF. In DNA, the CDR3 is TGTGCCAGCAGCTACTCGGGACAGGGGGCTAGCATTCAGTACTTC.

This chain uses TRBV5-1 with TRBJ2-1, with 15 bases lining up with TRBD2. The V segment lost 4 bases and the J segment 7 bases; nucleotides outside the gene matches: 3. This CDR3 is built from 15 residues. CDR1 and CDR2 from the germline V gene are SGHRS and YFSETQ. CDR3 bases: TGCGCCAGCAGCGGGGGGACTAGCGGGAGGAATGAGCAGTTCTTC. Encoded protein: CASSGGTSGRNEQFF.

V usage is TRBV7-8 and J usage is TRBJ2-2; 7 bases are shared with TRBD2. With 0 bases clipped from V and 5 bases from J, the junction kept 3 bases outside the gene matches. CDR1 and CDR2 from the germline V gene are SGHVS and FQNEAQ. The CDR3 covers 15 residues. CDR3 in DNA: TGTGCCAGCAGCTTAGCTGCGGGAGTGACCGGGGAGCTGTTTTTT. This encodes CASSLAAGVTGELFF.

This chain links TRBV9 with TRBJ2-1, with D possibly being TRBD2 (5 bases). Per the germline V gene, CDR1 is SGDLS and CDR2 is YYNGEE. The V and J ends lost 0 bases and 0 bases respectively, with 19 bases between them. This CDR3 is 19 amino acids long. The CDR3 spells CASSVGELETGSSYNEQFF. The CDR3, as DNA: TGTGCCAGCAGCGTAGGGGAGTTGGAAACTGGCAGCTCCTACAATGAGCAGTTCTTC.

This chain connects TRBV5-6 to TRBJ2-7, with TRBD1 matching over 9 bases. The CDR3 runs to 17 residues. V shed 4 bases, J shed 0 bases, and the junction held 11 bases outside the gene matches. CDR1 and CDR2 (germline): SGHDT, YYEEEE. The CDR3 DNA reads as TGTGCCAGCAGCCCCACCGGGACAGGGAATAGCTCCTACGAGCAGTACTTC. It translates to CASSPTGTGNSSYEQYF.

V is TRBV28 and J is TRBJ2-7, with 8 bases aligning to TRBD1. This CDR3 has 12 amino acids. The junction had 0 bases not matched to a gene; V was cut back by 6 bases and J by 2 bases. The V gene's germline CDR1 is MDHEN and CDR2 SYDVKM. The CDR3 spells CASRDRAYEQYF. CDR3 coding DNA: TGTGCCAGCAGGGACAGGGCCTACGAGCAGTACTTC.

The chain combines TRBV7-6 with TRBJ2-7; 10 bases line up with TRBD1. After removal of 1 base from V and 1 base from J, the junction contained 4 bases not matched to a gene. CDR1 is SGHVS and CDR2 is FNYEAQ in the germline V gene. The CDR3 covers 16 residues. CDR3 coding DNA: TGTGCCAGCAGCTTAGGGACAGGGGGTCTTTCCTACGAGCAGTACTTC. Translating gives CASSLGTGGLSYEQYF.

The chain couples TRBV9 to TRBJ2-7; D is ambiguous. CDR3 size: 13 residues. Per the germline V gene, CDR1 is SGDLS and CDR2 is YYNGEE. V was trimmed by 0 bases and J by 3 bases, leaving 7 bases between them. In nucleotides, the CDR3 is TGTGCCAGCAGCGTAGGAAACGGCTACGAGCAGTACTTC. Translating gives CASSVGNGYEQYF.

The chain links TRBV19 to TRBJ2-1, with 14 bases matching TRBD2. Losses at the gene ends were 1 base for V and 8 bases for J; bases not matched to a gene: 7. Germline CDR1 reads LNHDA; CDR2 reads SQIVND (reference sequence). This CDR3 region has 17 residues. This CDR3 is CASSIGEGLAGDHEQFF. The CDR3 DNA reads as TGTGCCAGTAGTATAGGGGAGGGACTAGCGGGAGATCATGAGCAGTTCTTC. The variable domain in full, with the rest retrieved from reference TRBV19 and TRBJ2-1, is DGGITQSPKYLFRKEGQNVTLSCEQNLNHDAMYWYRQDPGQGLRLIYYSQIVNDFQKGDIAEGYSVSREKKESFPLTVTSAQKNPTAFYLCASSIGEGLAGDHEQFFGPGTRLTVL.

CDR3 loop: CSVCRGYQETQYF. The DNA of the CDR3 is TGCAGCGTTTGCCGAGGGTACCAAGAGACCCAGTACTTC. V usage is TRBV29-1 and J usage is TRBJ2-5; D is possibly TRBD2 (5 bases). This CDR3 is built from 13 residues. Germline CDR1 and CDR2: SQVTM and ANQGSEA. With 5 bases removed from V and 0 bases from J, the gap between germline ends came to 10 bases.

The CDR3 sequence is CASSLGQAGNIQYF. CDR3 DNA sequence: TGTGCCAGCAGTCTAGGACAGGCCGGGAACATTCAGTACTTC. This rearrangement joins TRBV28 to TRBJ2-4, with 7 bases identical to TRBD1. The CDR3 extends over 14 amino acids. The ends lost 5 bases at V and 7 bases at J; junction bases unmatched: 8. Germline V gene lookup returns CDR1 MDHEN and CDR2 SYDVKM.

This clone was recorded a few times. This sequence joins TRBV28 and TRBJ2-7; 7 positions match TRBD1. The CDR3 extends over 13 amino acids. Germline lookup yields CDR1 MDHEN and CDR2 SYDVKM. Trimming took 6 bases from V and 5 from J; bases not matched to a gene: 7. The CDR3 loop is CASSLDRVHEQYF. The CDR3 DNA reads as TGTGCCAGCAGCCTAGACAGGGTCCACGAGCAGTACTTC.